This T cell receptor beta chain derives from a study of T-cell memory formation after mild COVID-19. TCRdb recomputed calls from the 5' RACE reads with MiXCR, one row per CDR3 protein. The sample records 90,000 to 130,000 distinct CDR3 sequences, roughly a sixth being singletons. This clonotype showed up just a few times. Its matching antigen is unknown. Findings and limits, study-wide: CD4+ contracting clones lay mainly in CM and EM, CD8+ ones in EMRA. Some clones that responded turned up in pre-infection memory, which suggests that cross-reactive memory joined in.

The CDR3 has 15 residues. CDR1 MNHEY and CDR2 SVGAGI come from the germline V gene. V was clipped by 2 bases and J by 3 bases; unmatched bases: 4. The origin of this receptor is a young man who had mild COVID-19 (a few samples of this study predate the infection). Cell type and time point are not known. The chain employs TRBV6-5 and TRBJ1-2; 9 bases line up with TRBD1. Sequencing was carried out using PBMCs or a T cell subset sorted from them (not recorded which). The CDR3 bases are TGTGCCAGCAGTTACGACAGGGGGAGTTACTATGGCTACACCTTC. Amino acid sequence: CASSYDRGSYYGYTF.